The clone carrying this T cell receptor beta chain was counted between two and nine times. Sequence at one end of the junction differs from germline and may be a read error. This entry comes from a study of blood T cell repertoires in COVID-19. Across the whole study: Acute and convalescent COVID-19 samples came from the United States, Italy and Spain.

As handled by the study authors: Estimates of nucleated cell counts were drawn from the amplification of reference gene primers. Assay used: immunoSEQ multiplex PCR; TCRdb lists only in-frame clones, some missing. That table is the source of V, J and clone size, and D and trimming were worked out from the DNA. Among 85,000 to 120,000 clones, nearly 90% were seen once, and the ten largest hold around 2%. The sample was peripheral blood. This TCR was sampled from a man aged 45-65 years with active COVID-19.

Here the CDR3 DNA reads TGTGCCAGCAGCCAAGATCAAGGGCCTCGGGGCTTC. It codes for CASSQDQGPRGF. The chain is built from TRBV3-1 (or the pseudogene TRBV3-2) and TRBJ2-7; possible D gene TRBD2, 5 bases. This CDR3 spans 12 amino acids. The germline gives CDR1 LGHDT, CDR2 YNNKEL (reference sequence).